Presented here are 8 T cell receptor beta chains from one specimen sequenced in a study of blood T cell repertoires in COVID-19. Repertoires were generated with immunoSEQ multiplex PCR, while TCRdb's copy carries only in-frame clones and drops some. Of 25,000 to 30,000 clones in the sample, about nine tenths are singletons; the top ten hold 9% to 10%. Specimen: peripheral blood. These receptors originate from a human donor in a cohort sampled during active COVID-19.

V and J are TRBV4-2 and TRBJ2-1; 7 bases agree with TRBD2. The CDR3 loop spans 16 amino acids. Germline loops: CDR1 LGHNA, CDR2 YNFKEQ. V lost 1 base and J lost 2; bases outside the gene matches: 5. For the CDR3, the DNA is TGTGCCAGCAGCCAAGTTCACAGCGGGGCCTACAATGAGCAGTTCTTC. Residues: CASSQVHSGAYNEQFF.

The chain joins TRBV27 to TRBJ2-6; D is unclear. Germline V lookup: CDR1 MNHEY, CDR2 SMNVEV (reference sequence). The CDR3 runs 16 residues. The V and J ends lost 0 bases and 3 bases respectively, with 9 bases between them. CDR3 bases: TGTGCCAGCAGTTTATCGATCGGTGATGGGGCCAACGTCCTGACTTTC. This gives the protein CASSLSIGDGANVLTF.

This clone was counted once. The chain recombines TRBV18 with TRBJ2-1, with TRBD2 as a possible D gene (5 bases). This CDR3 is 11 amino acids long. Germline CDR1 is KGHSH and CDR2 is LQKENI. Trimming removed 5 bases from V and 10 bases from J, with 9 bases in between. CDR3 DNA: TGTGCCAGCTCAATCCCGGGGGAGCAGTTCTTC. It is translated as CASSIPGEQFF.

J is TRBJ2-1 and V is TRBV2; possibly TRBD2 for D (6 bases). V lost 5 bases, J lost 8 bases, and 16 bases lay in between. In germline, CDR1 is SNHLY, CDR2 FYNNEI. CDR3 length: 14 amino acids. The CDR3 spells CASSTLKSGDEQFF. The DNA of the CDR3 is TGTGCCAGCAGTACTCTAAAGTCGGGGGATGAGCAGTTCTTC.

The chain employs TRBV7-2 and TRBJ2-5, with TRBD2 identical over 8 bases. The CDR3 has 14 residues. CDR1 is SGHTA, CDR2 FQGNSA, per germline. The J segment lost 5 bases and the V segment lost 4 bases, leaving 6 bases of the junction unmatched. As DNA, the CDR3 is TGTGCCAGCAGCTCGCCTATAGCGGGGGAGACCCAGTACTTC. Translation gives CASSSPIAGETQYF.

The V call is TRBV2, the J call TRBJ2-3; TRBD2 aligns across 9 bases. Trimming at V came to 1 base and at J to 8 bases, leaving 7 bases not matched to a gene. This CDR3 has 15 amino acids. The germline CDR1 and CDR2 sequences are SNHLY and FYNNEI. CDR3 sequence: CASSEVAGGQGTQYF. CDR3 in DNA: TGTGCCAGCAGTGAAGTCGCGGGGGGGCAAGGTACGCAGTATTTT. Together with reference TRBV2 and TRBJ2-3, the CDR3 gives the full variable domain: EPEVTQTPSHQVTQMGQEVILRCVPISNHLYFYWYRQILGQKVEFLVSFYNNEISEKSEIFDDQFSVERPDGSNFTLKIRSTKLEDSAMYFCASSEVAGGQGTQYFGPGTRLTVL.

The CDR3 here is CAWSPQGQGWYEQYF. CDR3 bases: TGTGCCTGGAGTCCCCAAGGACAGGGGTGGTACGAGCAGTACTTC. V gene TRBV30 combines with J gene TRBJ2-7; 9 bases are shared with TRBD1. The J segment lost 4 bases and the V segment lost 2 bases, leaving 9 bases of the junction unmatched. This CDR3 region has 15 residues. Germline V gene sequence: CDR1 GTSNPN, CDR2 SVGIG (reference sequence).

In this sample, this clone turned up once. CDR3 sequence (DNA): TGTGCCAGCAGTCCCATAGCCGAGAGGTCCTACAATGAGCAGTTCTTC. Residues: CASSPIAERSYNEQFF. The chain combines TRBV6-2 or TRBV6-3 with TRBJ2-1; D is unclear. Deletions cut 5 bases from V and 1 base from J, with 15 bases between. The CDR3 has 16 amino acids. The germline V gene encodes CDR1 MNHEY and CDR2 SVGEGT.